The 13 T cell receptor beta chains below all came from one sample that was sequenced in a study of OX40 agonist ivuxolimab in advanced cancers. Assay: immunoSEQ multiplex PCR; the TCRdb copy retains only in-frame clones and omits some. The sample holds 65,000 to 80,000 clones, over 75% seen once. The starting material was CD4+ or CD8+ T cells sorted from blood, obtained in a trial of the OX40 agonist ivuxolimab. The receptor set was obtained from an adult with an advanced solid tumor such as melanoma, head and neck, liver or kidney cancer.

In this sample, this clone turned up a few times. V usage is TRBV10-3 and J usage is TRBJ2-3, with no clear D. Trimming removed 6 bases from V and 0 bases from J, with 10 bases in between. CDR3 length: 14 residues. The germline gives CDR1 ENHRY, CDR2 SYGVKD. CDR3 amino acids: CAISLTKSTDTQYF. In DNA, the CDR3 is TGTGCCATCAGCTTGACCAAAAGCACAGATACGCAGTATTTT.

CDR3 sequence reads: CASSEVAYSNQPQHF. DNA of the CDR3: TGTGCCAGCAGTGAAGTGGCGTATAGCAATCAGCCCCAGCATTTT. The J gene is TRBJ1-5, the V gene TRBV2; D not certain. Germline V gives CDR1 SNHLY, CDR2 FYNNEI. The CDR3 totals 15 residues. Trimming stripped 1 base from V and 0 bases from J, with 7 bases between.

This clone was observed a single time. CDR3: CASSQEEADYEQYF. The CDR3 DNA follows: TGCGCCAGCAGCCAAGAAGAAGCGGACTACGAGCAGTACTTC. This sequence joins TRBV4-3 and TRBJ2-7; maybe TRBD2 (5 bases). CDR3 length: 14 amino acids. The germline CDR1 and CDR2 sequences are LGHNA and YSLEER. Trimming stripped 0 bases from V and 3 bases from J, with 9 bases between.

In this sample, this clone turned up once. V gene TRBV12-5 combines with J gene TRBJ2-1; D is perhaps TRBD1 or TRBD2 (5 bases each). Germline CDR1 reads LGHNT; CDR2 reads FRNRAP. V shed 8 bases and J shed 6 bases, with 14 bases lying between them. This CDR3 is 13 amino acids long. CDR3 in DNA: TGTGCTAGTCACATGGGGACGTTCAATGAGCAGTTCTTC. Its translation: CASHMGTFNEQFF.

This clone was detected only a few times. The chain carries TRBV5-1 and TRBJ2-3, with 11 bases that match TRBD1. V shed 4 bases, J shed 2 bases, and the junction held 6 bases outside the gene matches. Germline values: CDR1 SGHRS, CDR2 YFSETQ. This CDR3 region has 16 residues. In DNA form, the CDR3 reads TGCGCCAGCAGCAGGGGGACAGGGGGTTTCACAGATACGCAGTATTTT. Its protein is CASSRGTGGFTDTQYF.

This sequence joins TRBV4-3 and TRBJ2-1, with D perhaps matching TRBD2 (5 bases). CDR3 length: 12 amino acids. Per the germline V gene, CDR1 is LGHNA and CDR2 is YSLEER. Between the trimmed V and J ends, which lost 6 bases and 9 bases, there was a span of 12 bases. CDR3 region: CASSSIAGEQFF. As DNA, the CDR3 is TGCGCCAGCAGTAGTATTGCGGGTGAGCAGTTCTTC.

The chain uses TRBV2 and TRBJ1-6; D is uncertain. The germline V and J ends were trimmed by 1 base and 8 bases, with 12 bases remaining between them. This CDR3 region has 15 residues. Germline-derived CDR1 and CDR2 are SNHLY and FYNNEI. This chain's CDR3 is CASSEEAGSHSPLHF. In DNA form, the CDR3 reads TGTGCCAGCAGTGAAGAGGCAGGAAGCCATTCACCCCTCCACTTT.

The chain joins TRBV6-1 to TRBJ2-2; D possibly uses TRBD1 or TRBD2 (6 bases each). V was cut by 2 bases and J by 6 bases, with 19 bases left in between. Germline V lookup: CDR1 MNHNS, CDR2 SASEGT. The CDR3 is made up of 17 amino acids. The CDR3 DNA follows: TGTGCCAGCAGTGAAAGGTGGCAGGGGAGGATCGCCGGGGAGCTGTTTTTT. Its translation: CASSERWQGRIAGELFF.

This rearrangement joins TRBV5-1 to TRBJ1-2, with a tentative D call TRBD1 (5 bases). The CDR3 length is 16 residues. Germline CDR1 SGHRS, CDR2 YFSETQ. V lost 2 bases and J 9 bases, leaving 23 bases between the germline ends. As DNA, the CDR3 is TGCGCCAGCAGCTTTGGTCCCGGGACGGCTTCAAGAAGCTACACCTTC. As protein: CASSFGPGTASRSYTF.

The chain links TRBV4-1 to TRBJ1-4; no clear D. The CDR3 length is 16 residues. V was cut by 1 base and J by 0 bases, with 9 bases left in between. Germline CDR1 reads MGHRA; CDR2 reads YSYEKL. CDR3 protein: CASSQGTSATNEKLFF. DNA of the CDR3: TGCGCCAGCAGCCAAGGGACGTCCGCAACTAATGAAAAACTGTTTTTT.

This clone appeared a single time. The V call is TRBV28, the J call TRBJ2-7; 7 bases fit TRBD1. Germline V gene data show CDR1 as MDHEN and CDR2 as SYDVKM. The CDR3 consists of 13 residues. V trimming: 7 bases; J trimming: 0 bases; junction bases outside the gene matches: 3. For the CDR3, the DNA is TGTGCCAGCAAACAGGGGTACTCCTACGAGCAGTACTTC. Translating gives CASKQGYSYEQYF. The variable domain in full, completed from reference TRBV28 and TRBJ2-7, reads DVKVTQSSRYLVKRTGEKVFLECVQDMDHENMFWYRQDPGLGLRLIYFSYDVKMKEKGDIPEGYSVSREKKERFSLILESASTNQTSMYLCASKQGYSYEQYFGPGTRLTVT.

The V gene is TRBV5-4, the J gene TRBJ2-3, with a possible D match to TRBD1 (6 bases). Trimming removed 2 bases from V and 4 bases from J, with 14 bases in between. The CDR3 is made up of 15 amino acids. The germline V gene has CDR1 SGHNT and CDR2 YYREEE (reference sequence). The CDR3 loop is CASSLRGIGADTQYF. The CDR3 bases are TGTGCCAGCAGCTTAAGGGGGATCGGGGCAGATACGCAGTATTTT.

J is TRBJ1-4 and V is TRBV5-8; TRBD1 matches at 7 bases. CDR1 and CDR2 (germline): SGHTS, YDEGEE. V was clipped by 4 bases and J by 8 bases; unmatched bases: 8. CDR3 size: 14 residues. In DNA, the CDR3 is TGTGCCAGCAGCCAAGTCGGGACAGCCGAAAAACTGTTTTTT. Translating it yields CASSQVGTAEKLFF.